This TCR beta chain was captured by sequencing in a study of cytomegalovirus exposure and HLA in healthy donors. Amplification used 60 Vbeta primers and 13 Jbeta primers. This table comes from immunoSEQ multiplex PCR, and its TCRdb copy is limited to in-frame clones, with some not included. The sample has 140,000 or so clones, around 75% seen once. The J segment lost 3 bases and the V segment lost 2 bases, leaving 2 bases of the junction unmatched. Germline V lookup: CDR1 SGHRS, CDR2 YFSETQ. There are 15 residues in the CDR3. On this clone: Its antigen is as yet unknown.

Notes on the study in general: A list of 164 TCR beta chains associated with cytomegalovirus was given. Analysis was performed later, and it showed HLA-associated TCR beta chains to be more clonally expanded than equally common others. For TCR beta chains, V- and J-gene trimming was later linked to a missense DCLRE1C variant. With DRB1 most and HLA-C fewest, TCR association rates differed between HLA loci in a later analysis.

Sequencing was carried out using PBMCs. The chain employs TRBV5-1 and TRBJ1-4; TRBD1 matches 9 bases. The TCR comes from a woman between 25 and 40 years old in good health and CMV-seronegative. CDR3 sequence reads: CASSLQGASNEKLFF. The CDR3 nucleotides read TGCGCCAGCAGCTTACAGGGGGCCTCTAATGAAAAACTGTTTTTT.